There are many counts of the clone carrying this T cell receptor (beta chain). The CDR3 regions of TCR beta were amplified from RNA transcripts. The TCR CDR3 was amplified in a first-round RT-PCR using the HTBI primer set. One entry per CDR3 protein, called by TCRdb with MiXCR from the multiplex PCR reads. Of about 52,000 distinct CDR3 sequences listed, over 40% are singletons. The CDR3 spans 14 residues. Germline V CDR1 and CDR2: SEHNR, FQNEAQ (reference sequence). V was cut by 5 bases and J by 9 bases, with 17 bases left in between. The data originate from a study of T cells in Graves' hyperthyroidism and ophthalmopathy. Exclusion of a patient resulted from uncontrolled infection, other autoimmune disease, pregnancy or lactation.

Sequenced material: blood. The source of this sequence is a woman in her fifties or sixties with Graves' ophthalmopathy. The chain joins TRBV7-9 to TRBJ2-1, with a tentative D call TRBD2 (7 bases). The DNA of the CDR3 is TGTGCCAGCAGCAATAGGGGGGGGCCGGGTGAGCAGTTCTTC. Amino acid sequence: CASSNRGGPGEQFF.